This T cell receptor (beta chain) was documented in a study of blood T cell repertoires in COVID-19. Study summary: In each case, the material was cDNA or gDNA derived from T cells, B-cell-depleted T cells, or PBMCs.

Germline assignment: CDR1 LGHNA and CDR2 YNFKEQ. J was trimmed by 3 bases and V by 0 bases; bases with no gene match: 9. This CDR3 region has 18 residues. Assay: immunoSEQ multiplex PCR; the TCRdb copy retains only in-frame clones and omits some. Here the sample spans approximately 450,000 clones, 85% to 90% being singletons. This rearrangement joins TRBV4-2 to TRBJ2-5; 11 bases align to TRBD2. What was sequenced was PBMCs or T cells enriched from blood (not recorded which). The receptor's source is a man in his thirties or forties who had recovered from COVID-19. The DNA for the CDR3 is TGTGCCAGCAGCCAAGAGATCGGGACTAGCGGAGAAGAAGAGACCCAGTACTTC. Protein sequence: CASSQEIGTSGEEETQYF.